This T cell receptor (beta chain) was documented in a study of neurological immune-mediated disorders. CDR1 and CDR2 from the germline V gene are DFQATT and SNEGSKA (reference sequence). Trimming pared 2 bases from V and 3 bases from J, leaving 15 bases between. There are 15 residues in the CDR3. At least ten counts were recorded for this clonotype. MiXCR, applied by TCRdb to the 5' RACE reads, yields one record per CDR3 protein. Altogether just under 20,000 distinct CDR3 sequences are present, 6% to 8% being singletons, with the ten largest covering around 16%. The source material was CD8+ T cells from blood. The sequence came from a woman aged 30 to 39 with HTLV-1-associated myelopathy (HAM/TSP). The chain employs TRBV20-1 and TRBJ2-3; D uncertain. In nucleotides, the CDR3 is TGCAGTGCTAGAATCTCCAGGAGCATAACAGATACGCAGTATTTT. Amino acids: CSARISRSITDTQYF.